This T cell receptor beta chain was sequenced during a study of cytomegalovirus exposure and HLA in healthy donors. Comment on this clone: Its specificity is unknown.

Amplification used 60 Vbeta primers and 13 Jbeta primers. The method was immunoSEQ multiplex PCR; TCRdb's version includes in-frame clones alone and lacks a portion of them. The profile shows about 70,000 clones, 80% to 90% of them singletons. Germline V gene data show CDR1 as SNHLY and CDR2 as FYNNEI. V was pared by 5 bases and J by 5 bases, with 17 bases of the junction left unmatched. There are 18 residues in the CDR3. Regarding the study as a whole: Donor immune exposure was known only as CMV serostatus.

This sequence originates from a woman in her twenties or thirties in good health and CMV-seropositive. Sequenced material: PBMCs. The rearrangement joins TRBV2 to TRBJ1-5; TRBD1 matches at 8 bases. The CDR3 region has the DNA TGTGCCAGCAGTTCTTTCGTCCGGCGCAGGGGGCGCGATCAGCCCCAGCATTTT. This encodes CASSSFVRRRGRDQPQHF. The variable domain in full, completed from reference TRBV2 and TRBJ1-5, reads EPEVTQTPSHQVTQMGQEVILRCVPISNHLYFYWYRQILGQKVEFLVSFYNNEISEKSEIFDDQFSVERPDGSNFTLKIRSTKLEDSAMYFCASSSFVRRRGRDQPQHFGDGTRLSIL.